What follows describes a single T cell receptor (beta chain). No cognate antigen has been identified for it. Base qualities were left out, and no much larger clone turns up one base away. This sample is drawn from a study of CD8 T cells in Susac syndrome (dated by TCRdb to about 2019). In the study overall: Whether CD8+ T cell activation and differentiation in Susac syndrome was antigen driven was tested using repertoire sequencing.

High-throughput TCR beta sequencing profiled peripheral blood CD8+ and CD4+ T cells from healthy donors, Susac syndrome patients and multiple sclerosis patients. Treatment-naive patients with stable or active relapsing-remitting disease fulfilling revised McDonald criteria were used as multiple sclerosis controls. CD8+ TEMRA cells were enriched by FACS, while bulk CD8+ and CD4+ T cells were purified by magnetic negative isolation. Blood was collected in EDTA tubes and processed within 24 hours, with PBMCs isolated through density gradient centrifugation. PBMCs destined for TCR sequencing were cryopreserved in liquid nitrogen and later thawed in a 37 °C water bath. The sorted or isolated CD4+, CD8+ and CD8+ TEMRA cells had a purity of 90% or higher. The full study reports these points: The study acknowledged that relatively few individuals were included in the TCR sequencing and HLA analysis.

Spanning cysteine to phenylalanine, the CDR3 consists of 11 amino acids. Only the CDR3 DNA is retained, 33 bases long and in frame from the first base. CDR1 and CDR2 are read off the germline V gene (reference sequence) as GTSNPN and SVGIG. Trimming costs V 5 bases and J 5 bases, and their ends lie 9 bases apart. RNA was extracted using the RNeasy kit, and about 0.5 to 1 ug of the RNA was reverse transcribed with random hexamers. The immunoSEQ multiplex PCR assay, which covers 54 Vbeta and 13 Jbeta segments, was used to amplify TCR beta CDR3 regions. Bias from PCR amplification was corrected by using a synthetic template baseline for primer optimization and for computational correction. The authors processed their data as follows. Reads were annotated to V, D and J genes according to IMGT and were analyzed with immunoSEQ Analyzer, with only productive sequences retained. Clonality was calculated as one minus the Shannon entropy normalized by log2 of the number of productive unique sequences. For each patient and control, public and private clones were evaluated among the 100 most prevalent clones. Susac-specific clones were defined as absent from healthy and MS cohorts, around 980 published viral clones and other ImmuneACCESS disease sequences. TCRdb's own reprocessing of the public reads used fastp at Q25 and MiXCR and kept productive beta chains. Duplicate CDR3 protein sequences are folded into a single record with the most common DNA and genes. TCRdb, rather than the study authors, made the V and J calls. The sample table holds 100,000 to 150,000 distinct CDR3 sequences, of which roughly 94% were seen once. The top ten constitute 0.095% to 0.15% of the sample.

The origin of this receptor is a human donor with multiple sclerosis. The sequenced sample was CD4+ T cells from PBMCs. The chain couples TRBV30 to TRBJ2-5; confidence is insufficient to name the D gene. The DNA is as follows: TGTGCCTGGGCATCGACGGAGACCCAGTACTTC. Its coded protein is CAWASTETQYF. This CDR3, with the reference TRBV30 and TRBJ2-5 proteins standing in past its ends, gives the full variable domain SQTIHQWPATLVQPVGSPLSLECTVEGTSNPNLYWYRQAAGRGLQLLFYSVGIGQISSEVPQNLSASRPQDRQFILSSKKLLLSDSGFYLCAWASTETQYFGPGTRLLVL.